Listed below are T cell receptor beta chains from one sample, sequenced in a study of blood T cell repertoires in COVID-19. Produced via immunoSEQ multiplex PCR; TCRdb's table is partial and in-frame only. Among roughly 300,000 clones, over 70% were seen once, and the ten largest hold roughly 1.1%. Material for sequencing was peripheral blood. The source of these receptors is a woman aged 45 to 65 with acute or convalescent COVID-19. CDR3s include the opening cysteine and the closing phenylalanine or tryptophan. The order of the fields is clone size, V gene, J gene, D gene, CDR3 DNA, CDR3 protein. D genes are given only for firm matches. The size field is filled for only some rows; it gives once, few, many or a size class.

abundance: NA; v_gene: TRBV2; j_gene: TRBJ2-5; d_gene: NA; CDR3nt: TGTGCCAGCAGTGGTGGTAGGTGGGGCCGGGAGACCCAGTACTTC; CDR3aa: CASSGGRWGRETQYF
abundance: once; v_gene: TRBV9; j_gene: TRBJ2-3; d_gene: TRBD2; CDR3nt: TGTGCCAGCAGCGTAACTAGCGGCACAGATACGCAGTATTTT; CDR3aa: CASSVTSGTDTQYF
abundance: NA; v_gene: TRBV5-4; j_gene: TRBJ2-5; d_gene: TRBD1; CDR3nt: TGTGCCAGCAGCCCAAACAGGGGGCAAGAGACCCAGTACTTC; CDR3aa: CASSPNRGQETQYF
abundance: NA; v_gene: TRBV4-1; j_gene: TRBJ2-7; d_gene: TRBD1; CDR3nt: TGCGCCAGCAGCCCCCATCCGCGGACAGGGACCTACGAGCAGTACTTC; CDR3aa: CASSPHPRTGTYEQYF
abundance: NA; v_gene: TRBV6-6; j_gene: TRBJ2-1; d_gene: TRBD2; CDR3nt: TGTGCCGCGGGGGGGGAGGGCCACAATGAGCAGTTCTTC; CDR3aa: CAAGGEGHNEQFF
abundance: NA; v_gene: TRBV7-2; j_gene: TRBJ2-5; d_gene: NA; CDR3nt: TGTGCCAGCAGTTCCTCGGCTAGCACGGAGACCCAGTACTTC; CDR3aa: CASSSSASTETQYF
abundance: NA; v_gene: TRBV5-1; j_gene: TRBJ1-1; d_gene: NA; CDR3nt: TGCGCCAGCAGCTCCGGACAGACCAACACTGAAGCTTTCTTT; CDR3aa: CASSSGQTNTEAFF
abundance: once; v_gene: TRBV12-3/TRBV12-4; j_gene: TRBJ1-1; d_gene: NA; CDR3nt: TGTGCCAGCAGACCCAGTCAGAACACTGAAGCTTTCTTT; CDR3aa: CASRPSQNTEAFF
abundance: NA; v_gene: TRBV6-5; j_gene: TRBJ1-1; d_gene: TRBD1; CDR3nt: TGTGCCAGCAGTACCGGGACAGGGCGGTCTCGCGCTTTCTTT; CDR3aa: CASSTGTGRSRAFF
abundance: NA; v_gene: TRBV29-1; j_gene: TRBJ1-2; d_gene: NA; CDR3nt: TGCAGCGTTGAAACAGGAGCCTATGGCTACACCTTC; CDR3aa: CSVETGAYGYTF